This entry lists 7 T cell receptor beta chains sequenced from one sample in a study of CD8 T cells in Susac syndrome. Random hexamers primed reverse transcription of about 0.5 to 1 ug RNA. In TCRdb, the immunoSEQ multiplex PCR reads were re-called with MiXCR into one record per CDR3 protein. The top ten clones hold 0.2% to 0.25% of a sample with about 150,000 distinct CDR3 sequences, roughly 94% of them seen once. Input material: CD8+ T cells from PBMCs. These receptors were taken from a human donor with multiple sclerosis.

This rearrangement joins TRBV30 to TRBJ1-1; 9 bases are a match to TRBD1. The V gene's germline CDR1 is GTSNPN and CDR2 SVGIG (reference sequence). The CDR3 consists of 16 residues. The trim removed 3 bases at V and 5 bases at J, leaving 13 bases unmatched. CDR3 protein: CAWSPGTGYRNTEAFF. In nucleotides, the CDR3 is TGTGCCTGGAGCCCCGGGACAGGGTATCGGAATACTGAAGCTTTCTTT.

This clonotype was observed a few times. This chain connects TRBV2 to TRBJ2-7; D not certain. The V gene lost 7 bases and the J gene lost 5 bases, with 9 bases spanning the gap. The germline gives CDR1 SNHLY, CDR2 FYNNEI. This CDR3 has 11 amino acids. Here the CDR3 DNA reads TGTGCCAGCACCCTTGGAAACGAGCAGTACTTC. Protein sequence: CASTLGNEQYF.

This chain joins TRBV29-1 and TRBJ2-7; TRBD2 is a possible D gene (6 bases). V dropped 4 bases and J dropped 6 bases, with 13 bases sitting between them. The CDR3 covers 12 residues. Germline CDR1 SQVTM, CDR2 ANQGSEA. The CDR3: CSVGGEFREQYF. The CDR3 DNA reads TGCAGCGTTGGGGGGGAGTTTCGCGAGCAGTACTTC.

The chain couples TRBV7-9 to TRBJ1-2, with 8 positions matching TRBD1. Losses at the gene ends were 6 bases for V and 3 bases for J; bases not matched to a gene: 3. Germline V CDR1 and CDR2: SEHNR, FQNEAQ (reference sequence). The CDR3 length is 13 residues. CDR3 protein: CASSKQGDYGYTF. DNA of the CDR3: TGTGCCAGCAGTAAACAGGGGGACTATGGCTACACCTTC.

The gene calls are TRBV25-1 and TRBJ2-7, with D maybe TRBD1 (7 bases). CDR3 length: 16 amino acids. Germline V lookup: CDR1 MGHDK, CDR2 SYGVNS. The ends were cut back, 4 bases at V and 2 bases at J, with 18 bases in the middle. CDR3 nucleotides: TGTGCCAGCAGTGGCCAGGGGGGAAGGGGGGCCTACGAGCAGTACTTC. This encodes CASSGQGGRGAYEQYF.

This chain joins TRBV23-1 and TRBJ2-2; D is uncertain. TRBV23-1 is classed as an ORF, of uncertain function. V was trimmed by 0 bases and J by 3 bases, leaving 11 bases between them. This CDR3 region has 16 residues. The CDR3 DNA reads TGCGCCAGCAGTCAATCGAGATACGAGGACACCGGGGAGCTGTTTTTT. This sequence encodes CASSQSRYEDTGELFF.

The gene calls are TRBV12-3 or TRBV12-4 and TRBJ2-7, with TRBD1 as a possible D gene (5 bases). V shed 2 bases and J shed 2 bases, with 10 bases lying between them. The length of the CDR3 is 14 residues. The CDR3 sequence: CASSLIGATYEQYF. CDR3 coding DNA: TGTGCCAGCAGTTTAATTGGGGCTACCTACGAGCAGTACTTC.